This T cell receptor beta chain was observed in a study of identical twins. Broader study findings: Models came in too low on out-of-frame TCR alpha sharing in monozygotic twins.

Of note for this clonotype: The antigen remains undetermined.

The CDR3 length is 12 residues. V gave up 10 bases and J gave up 3 bases, with 14 bases separating them. TCRdb re-analysed the 5' RACE reads in MiXCR, keeping a single row per CDR3 protein. The sample records under 900,000 distinct CDR3 sequences, roughly 20% being singletons. These data were likewise used in another study, on T cells expressing NK-cell markers. That work contributes: Cells sorted as CD3+CD56+NKG2C+, CD3+CD56+NKG2C- and CD3+CD56-NKG2C+ T cells supplied the TCR beta repertoires.

This receptor was taken from a woman under 30 in good health. The chain has TRBV5-7 and TRBJ2-7; perhaps D is TRBD1 or TRBD2 (6 bases each). TRBV5-7 is noted as an ORF with a role that remains uncertain. The sample consisted of PBMCs. The CDR3 DNA reads TGTGCCGCGGGGAACAGGGTCTACGAGCAGTACTTC. The encoded protein is CAAGNRVYEQYF.